The rows below give T cell receptor beta chains drawn from one sample of a study of cytomegalovirus exposure and HLA in healthy donors. Profiled with immunoSEQ multiplex PCR; TCRdb holds only in-frame clones, not every one. Of some 100,000 clones in the sample, about 80% were seen once. Material: PBMCs. The source is a female donor in good health and CMV-seropositive. The conserved cysteine and the conserved F or W are not part of the CDR3 here. Each record gives: V gene, CDR3 protein.

V gene: TRBV9
CDR3 protein: ASSGRDPGGTYNSPLH

V gene: TRBV5-1
CDR3 protein: ASSLALGRGGNEQF

V gene: TRBV9
CDR3 protein: ASSVVGGAEAF

V gene: TRBV10-2
CDR3 protein: ASSEGQGLRSQPQH

V gene: TRBV7-2
CDR3 protein: ASSFGGSYEQY

V gene: TRBV7-2
CDR3 protein: ASSLAGQSSYNSPLH

V gene: TRBV7-2
CDR3 protein: ASSLLGGGLTGELF

V gene: TRBV7-8
CDR3 protein: ASSLGGTSGGWEF

V gene: TRBV14
CDR3 protein: ASSQDLGHPRD

V gene: TRBV29-1
CDR3 protein: SVERASGSSEQF

V gene: TRBV30
CDR3 protein: AWTARDRGRHEQY

V gene: TRBV30
CDR3 protein: AWSSRTVLNYGYT

V gene: TRBV30
CDR3 protein: AWSEGLAGEQY

V gene: TRBV7-8
CDR3 protein: ASSGNRGTEAF

V gene: TRBV29-1
CDR3 protein: SVLSREQF

V gene: TRBV6-5
CDR3 protein: ASSYSGRNSPLH

V gene: TRBV7-8
CDR3 protein: ASSLYGGGPSSYEQY

V gene: TRBV19
CDR3 protein: ASSPPFRLNTEAF

V gene: TRBV5-6
CDR3 protein: ASSHPGLNQPQH

V gene: TRBV18
CDR3 protein: ASSPPRQMNTEAF

V gene: TRBV19
CDR3 protein: ASSKDNALNTEAF

V gene: TRBV27
CDR3 protein: ASSLSPRQGKIEQY

V gene: TRBV6-5
CDR3 protein: ASSAPGQGQSPLH

V gene: TRBV7-8
CDR3 protein: ASSLAGGSSEQY

V gene: TRBV30
CDR3 protein: AWSPLGRLGQPQH

V gene: TRBV19
CDR3 protein: ASRGQGAGEQY

V gene: TRBV5-1
CDR3 protein: ASSLRREGPYEQY

V gene: TRBV9
CDR3 protein: ASSVGWGAVWSTEAF

V gene: TRBV10-1
CDR3 protein: ASSESAGTGEQY

V gene: TRBV7-8
CDR3 protein: ASSLFLSPLAYEQY

V gene: TRBV19
CDR3 protein: ASSPGGSQETQY

V gene: TRBV5-6
CDR3 protein: ASSANAGQARYT

V gene: TRBV4-1
CDR3 protein: ASSQVDLVAYNEQF

V gene: TRBV6-5
CDR3 protein: ASGRGGNNYGYT

V gene: TRBV19
CDR3 protein: ASRTGVLGENTGELF

V gene: TRBV5-6
CDR3 protein: ASSLSGRAGELF

V gene: TRBV6-5
CDR3 protein: ASSPRGARGNTIY

V gene: TRBV5-4
CDR3 protein: ASSPGQGAWY

V gene: TRBV10-2
CDR3 protein: ASSQLAGGPETQY

V gene: TRBV7-7
CDR3 protein: ASSPAGGEGETQY

V gene: TRBV5-1
CDR3 protein: ASSLTRTYNEQF

V gene: TRBV6-6
CDR3 protein: ASGQIATNEKLF

V gene: TRBV6-5
CDR3 protein: ASEGTAANQPQH

V gene: TRBV6-6
CDR3 protein: ASSGGGSPEAF

V gene: TRBV18
CDR3 protein: ASSRSANEKLF

V gene: TRBV30
CDR3 protein: AWSEGAVQPQH

V gene: TRBV6-1
CDR3 protein: ASSESGTGGRETQY

V gene: TRBV11-3
CDR3 protein: ASSLAVTGELF

V gene: TRBV29-1
CDR3 protein: SGRTSGGTDTQY

V gene: TRBV5-1
CDR3 protein: ASSLAEFSYNEQF